This is a list of T cell receptor beta chains from one sample in a study of T-cell memory formation after mild COVID-19. TCRdb reanalysed the 5' RACE reads using MiXCR and keeps one entry per CDR3 protein. Counted here are approximately 340,000 distinct CDR3 sequences, more than 15% occurring once; the ten biggest clones make up around 24%. The sequencing input was PBMCs or a T cell subset sorted from them (not recorded which). The receptors derive from a man younger than 35 who had mild COVID-19 (a few samples of this study predate the infection). Cell type and time point are not known. The conserved cysteine and the conserved F or W are not part of the CDR3 here. Fields, in order: CDR3 protein, V gene.

ASSLWQGGEKLF,TRBV28
ASSHTGTGITGELF,TRBV3-1
ASSPWFGGTDTQY,TRBV11-2
ASSAKGQGSHSPLH,TRBV7-2
ASSLRDSNTEAF,TRBV7-8
ASSPGWQAGSQETQY,TRBV11-2
ASFSASRGHEQF,TRBV28
SARAPAEKLF,TRBV20-1
ASKRESQETQY,TRBV2
ATLPPTNTGELF,TRBV7-2
ASSADRYGEKLF,TRBV5-1
ASGLAGGNEQF,TRBV12-3/TRBV12-4
ASSYYDLADTQY,TRBV6-5
ASSPENGRTQY,TRBV7-3
ASSSKTSGQGTGELF,TRBV12-3/TRBV12-4
ASSFNRGENIQY,TRBV7-2
SAYPPGYEQY,TRBV20-1
ASSQDLTDYNSPLH,TRBV4-3
ASSYSIVWEQF,TRBV6-2/TRBV6-3
AWSLFGTGGPSSGDTQY,TRBV30
AISDRGTEAF,TRBV10-3
ASSVDTAQQF,TRBV10-2
ASSDPNHPDNQPQH,TRBV6-2/TRBV6-3
ASSLSTGFGEQY,TRBV5-4
ASSLRSTTRYGYT,TRBV7-2
ASSPRNYNEQF,TRBV7-9
SAQDSSYEQY,TRBV20-1
SARDPLGLISPQH,TRBV20-1
SARVIGDYTNYGYT,TRBV20-1
ASGTSGGTDTQY,TRBV7-2
ASGQGFTDTQY,TRBV4-1
ASSYSTGSYNEQF,TRBV6-2/TRBV6-3
ASRQTVSTDTQY,TRBV12-3/TRBV12-4
ASSQRDRVSYEQY,TRBV16